One T cell receptor (beta chain) is described in this entry. There is no known antigen for this receptor. No base quality information exists; no much larger clone differs at one position. The data stem from a study of blood T cell repertoires in COVID-19 (dated by TCRdb to the early 2020s). Broadly, across the study: The collaborator samples originated in the United States, Italy and Spain and spanned the acute and convalescent phases of COVID-19. Where HLA class I and class II types were available, the types were taken from metadata supplied by the sample provider, not from assay-based typing. The repertoires were released in a freely available public database intended as a resource for research on the immune response to SARS-CoV-2. The samples were drawn from the first 160 participants of the ongoing ImmuneRACE study and from roughly 1,300 subjects provided by 6 global collaborators. The sample metadata nearly always contained a de-identified subject ID, COVID-19 status, age in years and sex. The material from the prospective study consisted of cDNA or gDNA derived from T cells, B-cell-depleted T cells, or PBMCs. Deeply sampled blood TCRbeta repertoires from subjects exposed to, actively infected with, or recovered from COVID-19 were included in the dataset. Here is what the overall study found, with its caveats: Clinical and demographic metadata were provided uncurated, with the amount varying by source and participant.

TCRbeta CDR3 regions were amplified from genomic DNA using the immunoSEQ Assay, a bias-controlled multiplex PCR. As for how the authors treated the data: The number of nucleated cells in each sample was estimated by amplification of reference gene primers within the assay. To quantify the absolute abundance of each unique TCRbeta CDR3 rearrangement, sequence reads were collapsed and filtered. For each sample, productive Simpson clonality was calculated by taking the square root of Simpson's diversity index across productive rearrangements. TCRdb carries this immuneACCESS record with in-frame sequences only. Its versions omit some clonotypes, under half of them owing to an unresolved V gene in the studies checked, with the rest unexplained. That table gives V, J and clone size, and the DNA gave D and trimming. Recorded for this sample are over 200,000 clones; approximately 82% of them occurred a single time. Approximately 6% of the sample goes to the ten largest clones.

The germline V gene sets CDR1 to SNHLY and CDR2 to FYNNEI. The CDR3 runs 13 residues from the cysteine to the phenylalanine. Only the CDR3 portion is preserved as DNA: 39 bases, with reading frame beginning at the first base. V is clipped by 8 bases and J by 6 bases, and the sequence between their germline boundaries is 11 bases long. Each collaborating institution followed its own protocols to collect whole blood in K2EDTA tubes. For TCRbeta analysis, collaborator samples were shipped as frozen whole blood, as isolated PBMCs, or as DNA extracted from either sample type. This sequence originates from a man at least 80 years old with acute or convalescent COVID-19. The sequenced sample consisted of peripheral blood. Recombination connected TRBV2 to TRBJ1-6, with the D gene uncertain. CDR3 sequence: CASRVEFNSPLHF. The base sequence is TGTGCCAGCCGAGTTGAATTTAATTCACCCCTCCACTTT.